The clone carrying this TCR beta chain appeared many times. What it binds is not known. Each sorted-subset library came from approximately 940,000 CD4+ or CD8+ T cells. This sample is part of a study of neurological immune-mediated disorders. Study-wide results and limits: It was HTLV-1-associated myelopathy that showed the most TCR clonal expansion, while multiple sclerosis showed the least, falling below healthy controls.

Germline CDR1 reads MNHEY; CDR2 reads SVGAGI. The CDR3 extends over 13 amino acids. Trimming stripped 2 bases from V and 5 bases from J, with 9 bases between. Template-switch 5'RACE cDNA synthesis added a 10-nucleotide unique molecular identifier. TCRdb independently ran MiXCR on the 5' RACE reads; one entry per CDR3 protein. The sample holds roughly 44,000 distinct CDR3 sequences, about 6% seen once. This receptor was identified in a middle-aged woman in good health. The material sequenced was CD4+ T cells from blood. The rearrangement uses TRBV6-5 and TRBJ1-2; D not certain. The CDR3 spells CASSYARHYGYTF. The CDR3 coding sequence is TGTGCCAGCAGTTACGCGAGGCATTATGGCTACACCTTC.